This T cell receptor (beta chain) emerged from a study of draining lymph node invasion in breast cancer (TCRdb year 2020). Describing the broader study: Nodal metastasis was diagnosed by histology and cytokeratin immunohistochemistry, and confirmation was obtained by EpCAM/CD45 flow cytometry. Across breast cancer tissues, a separate targeted assay used bulk TCR-beta CDR3 sequencing to compare sorted memory regulatory T cells with memory conventional CD4 T cells. Each patient contributed matched non-invaded and tumor-invaded tumor-draining lymph nodes plus the primary tumor, profiled for both Treg and Tconv subsets. Lymph nodes from several patients were covered by the separate targeted TCR sequencing, and for three of those patients the primary tumors were sequenced as well. Study-wide conclusions, independent of this receptor: Some of the top 100 tumor clones were detected in invaded and non-invaded nodes, suggesting recirculation between tumor and draining nodes. In the targeted TCR-seq data, Tregs appeared to be more clonally expanded than Tconvs in all tissues, and lower diversity was found for both subsets in tumor than in lymph nodes. Whether Treg conversion occurred in a given organ or whether converted Tregs recirculated between nodes and tumor could not be resolved from the data. Roughly 13-25% of Treg TCRs were shared with Tconvs per tissue, interpreted as suggesting peripheral Treg induction. The tumor top-100 clone tracking analysis was possible in only a couple of patients. TCRs shared between the Treg and Tconv subsets were regarded as suggesting, but not proving, a common clonal origin.

CD4+ CD45RA- CD25- cells were sorted as memory conventional CD4 T cells. Tumor-draining lymph nodes were classified as non-invaded or invaded according to absence or presence of metastatic tumor cells. T cells were pre-enriched with a Miltenyi Pan T Cell isolation kit before staining and sorting. Immunohistochemistry for estrogen receptor, progesterone receptor, HER2 and Ki-67 was used to characterize primary tumors. Within a few hours after surgery, the fresh surgical tissue was processed by cutting it into small fragments. The tissue fragments were digested enzymatically for roughly 20 minutes with Liberase TL plus DNase and were then passed through a 40-micrometer strainer. After DAPI live/dead staining, cells were sorted on a BD FACS Aria II, reaching roughly 96-99% purity. Sorted cells were lysed in TCL buffer, and RNA was purified using a Norgen Single Cell RNA purification kit that included DNase treatment.

From a lookup of the germline V gene, CDR1 and CDR2 are MGHDK and SYGVNS. V was cut back by 1 base and J by 6 bases, leaving a gap of 13 bases between them. The CDR3 has 15 amino acids, counting the end cysteine and phenylalanine. Only the CDR3 part of the read is kept: 45 bases, read in frame from the first base. Libraries were built with bulk RNA-seq. Sequencing used an Illumina HiSeq 2500. On the study's bioinformatics: CDR3 sequences in the separate targeted TCR-seq dataset were extracted from raw reads and quantified using MiXCR version 2.1.5 with default parameters. TCR-beta clones in the separate targeted TCR-seq dataset were defined according to the combination of V gene, J gene and CDR3 sequence. For the separate targeted TCR-seq dataset, clones with fewer than three counts were filtered out, after which only the 90% most strongly expressed clones in each sample were kept. In the separate targeted TCR-seq dataset, Treg-Tconv overlap was calculated per tissue as the number of shared clones divided by the total number of Treg clones, multiplied by 100. TCRdb redid the processing of the public reads, applying fastp at Q25 and MiXCR, and retained in-frame beta chains. Rows merge per CDR3 protein into single entries with the most common DNA and genes. The V and J calls reflect TCRdb's pipeline rather than the authors' work. This sample comprises approximately 3,100 distinct CDR3 sequences, about three quarters of them detected only once. The top ten constitute roughly 9.3% of the sample.

This clonotype came up a few times. The specificity of this receptor is unknown. Within one base of it there is no much larger clone, and no base qualities were kept. The sequence links TRBV25-1 to TRBJ1-5, and perhaps TRBD1 as D gene, on 5 matching bases. This sequence originates from a female donor with luminal breast cancer. Sequencing was done on a sample of sorted memory CD4+ effector T cells from a lymph node. The sample's cell subset or site, from its label and the paper: CD45RA-negative sorted CD4+ T cells (memory Tconv or effector/memory Treg). The CDR3 region: CASSEWPTEGQPQHF. In nucleotide form, the sequence is TGTGCCAGCAGTGAATGGCCGACAGAAGGTCAGCCCCAGCATTTT.